This entry lists 22 T cell receptor beta chains sequenced from one sample in a study of shared clonotypes between healthy human individuals. Sequencing was performed with immunoSEQ multiplex PCR; in TCRdb, only in-frame clones are kept and a portion is missing. The sample records about 820,000 clones, more than 85% being singletons. CD8 cells regarded as naive lacked CD45RO, were positively chosen for CCR7, and omitted terminally differentiated effector memory CD45RA+ cells. Sample: naive CD8+ T cells sorted from blood. The receptors shown here come from a man aged 30-40 years in good health.

This clone was found many times. The CDR3 sequence: CASRQVGAADTQYF. The CDR3 region has the DNA TGCGCCAGCCGCCAGGTGGGAGCCGCAGATACGCAGTATTTT. The rearrangement uses TRBV5-1 and TRBJ2-3, with TRBD2 as a possible D gene (5 bases). Trimming took off 7 bases at V and 4 bases at J, with 16 bases between the two ends. CDR3 length equals 14 residues. The germline CDR1 and CDR2 sequences are SGHRS and YFSETQ.

This chain uses TRBV12-1 with TRBJ2-6; no check of the table's D call, TRBD1, against the DNA was made. TRBV12-1 is given as a pseudogene. CDR3 length: 17 residues. The CDR3 region has the DNA TGTGCCAGCAGCAGTAGGGGTGTACAAAGTCGGGCCAACGTCCTGACTTTC. Its translation is CASSSRGVQSRANVLTF.

This clone was observed once. The V and J genes are TRBV7-9 and TRBJ2-7; TRBD2 aligns across 11 bases. Germline CDR1 and CDR2: SEHNR and FQNEAQ (reference sequence). V was clipped by 5 bases and J by 2 bases; unmatched bases: 5. The CDR3 runs 15 residues. In DNA, the CDR3 is TGTGCCAGCAGCGAGATGGGACTAGCGGCCTACGAGCAGTACTTC. Protein sequence: CASSEMGLAAYEQYF.

The V call is TRBV27, the J call TRBJ2-3; 11 bases are a match to TRBD2. This CDR3 spans 19 amino acids. Germline V gene data show CDR1 as MNHEY and CDR2 as SMNVEV (reference sequence). J gave up 2 bases and V 1 base, and 11 bases lay outside the gene matches. The CDR3 is CASSLYGGLAGELTDTQYF. The CDR3 DNA sequence: TGTGCCAGCAGTTTATATGGAGGACTAGCGGGTGAACTCACAGATACGCAGTATTTT.

This chain connects TRBV27 to TRBJ2-3; a possible D gene is TRBD2 (6 bases). Trimming removed 5 bases from V and 0 bases from J, with 24 bases in between. This CDR3 spans 19 amino acids. The V gene's germline CDR1 is MNHEY and CDR2 SMNVEV (reference sequence). CDR3 coding DNA: TGTGCCAGCAGTCCGACTTGGCCGGGGGAAGCTTCAAGCACAGATACGCAGTATTTT. It is translated as CASSPTWPGEASSTDTQYF.

This rearrangement joins TRBV7-6 to TRBJ2-7; tentatively, D is TRBD1 or TRBD2 (7 bases each). CDR3 length: 16 residues. The germline V gene encodes CDR1 SGHVS and CDR2 FNYEAQ. With 1 base removed from V and 7 bases from J, the gap between germline ends came to 20 bases. The CDR3: CASSLDPPSGGVEQYF. CDR3 DNA: TGTGCCAGCAGCTTAGACCCCCCCTCAGGGGGGGTAGAGCAGTACTTC. Complete variable domain (other parts from reference TRBV7-6 and TRBJ2-7): GAGVSQSPRYKVTKRGQDVALRCDPISGHVSLYWYRQALGQGPEFLTYFNYEAQQDKSGLPNDRFSAERPEGSISTLTIQRTEQRDSAMYRCASSLDPPSGGVEQYFGPGTRLTVT.

The chain carries TRBV29-1 and TRBJ2-3, with 11 bases matching TRBD2. V lost 4 bases and J lost 4; bases outside the gene matches: 13. Per germline, CDR1 SQVTM and CDR2 ANQGSEA. There are 17 residues in the CDR3. The CDR3 coding sequence is TGCAGCGTTGTCCCACCTGAACTAGCGGGAGCTTCAGATACGCAGTATTTT. This gives the protein CSVVPPELAGASDTQYF.

A remark on this clone: Within the sample, other DNA sequences also encode this same CDR3. The chain couples TRBV5-6 to TRBJ2-1; tentative D call: TRBD2 (5 bases). The V gene's germline CDR1 is SGHDT and CDR2 YYEEEE. The ends were cut back, 0 bases at V and 0 bases at J, with 7 bases in the middle. This CDR3 spans 15 amino acids. DNA for the CDR3: TGTGCCAGCAGCTTGGGGGAGAGCTCCTACAATGAGCAGTTCTTC. It specifies CASSLGESSYNEQFF.

The chain recombines TRBV4-3 with TRBJ2-1, with TRBD2 identical over 10 bases. J lost 7 bases, V lost 3 bases, and 6 bases had no gene match. Per the germline V gene, CDR1 is LGHNA and CDR2 is YSLEER. The CDR3 runs 15 residues. The chain's CDR3 is CASSQRFSGRNEQFF. The CDR3 DNA follows: TGCGCCAGCAGCCAGAGATTTAGCGGGAGGAATGAGCAGTTCTTC.

The chain links TRBV7-8 to TRBJ2-3, with 12 bases matching TRBD2. Germline V gene lookup returns CDR1 SGHVS and CDR2 FQNEAQ. V dropped 1 base and J dropped 4; count of bases not matched to a gene: 6. CDR3 length: 17 amino acids. The CDR3 spells CASSLVGGLAGPDTQYF. The DNA of the CDR3 is TGTGCCAGCAGCTTAGTGGGGGGACTAGCGGGTCCAGATACGCAGTATTTT.

In DNA form, the CDR3 reads TGCAGCGTTGAAAGGGACAGCCACGAGCAGTACTTC. It is translated as CSVERDSHEQYF. This chain uses TRBV29-1 with TRBJ2-7; 7 bases fit TRBD1. The CDR3 runs 12 residues. CDR1 and CDR2 (germline): SQVTM, ANQGSEA. Trimming took 2 bases from V and 5 from J; bases not matched to a gene: 3.

The rearrangement uses TRBV7-9 and TRBJ2-1; 9 bases fit TRBD2. The V gene end was trimmed by 8 bases and the J gene end by 8 bases; junction bases not matched to a gene: 16. The germline gives CDR1 SEHNR, CDR2 FQNEAQ (reference sequence). There are 16 residues in the CDR3. The CDR3 sequence: CASHKGPAGGRDEQFF. CDR3 coding DNA: TGTGCCAGCCACAAAGGTCCAGCGGGGGGACGAGATGAGCAGTTCTTC. The full variable domain, in which reference TRBV7-9 and TRBJ2-1 provide the parts outside the CDR3, is DTGVSQNPRHKITKRGQNVTFRCDPISEHNRLYWYRQTLGQGPEFLTYFQNEAQLEKSRLLSDRFSAERPKGSFSTLEIQRTEQGDSAMYLCASHKGPAGGRDEQFFGPGTRLTVL.

V gene TRBV19 combines with J gene TRBJ1-1; weak D call: TRBD1 (5 bases). Germline values: CDR1 LNHDA, CDR2 SQIVND (reference sequence). The CDR3 consists of 12 residues. Deletions cut 10 bases from V and 5 bases from J, with 14 bases between. The CDR3 region is CATAGFGTEAFF. The CDR3, as DNA: TGTGCCACCGCAGGGTTCGGGACTGAAGCTTTCTTT.

The chain is built from TRBV6-4 and TRBJ2-2; D is unclear. V shed 3 bases and J shed 7 bases, with 9 bases lying between them. This CDR3 spans 13 amino acids. CDR1 is MRHNA, CDR2 SNTAGT, per germline. CDR3 coding DNA: TGTGCCAGCAGTGAGCAGGTCAACGGGGAGCTGTTTTTT. The encoded protein is CASSEQVNGELFF.

The CDR3 is CASSVFRLYEQYF. CDR3 bases: TGTGCCAGCAGTGTTTTTCGGCTATACGAGCAGTACTTC. This chain connects TRBV2 to TRBJ2-7, with D unresolved. Trimming cost V 4 bases and J 4 bases, with 11 bases left between them. This CDR3 is 13 amino acids long. Germline V gene lookup returns CDR1 SNHLY and CDR2 FYNNEI.

The chain joins TRBV6-5 to TRBJ2-3; TRBD1 matches 8 bases. The V segment lost 7 bases and the J segment 2 bases; nucleotides outside the gene matches: 8. This CDR3 is built from 15 residues. The V gene's germline CDR1 is MNHEY and CDR2 SVGAGI. The CDR3 region is CASIDVTGATDTQYF. In DNA, the CDR3 is TGTGCCAGCATCGACGTGACAGGGGCCACAGATACGCAGTATTTT.

The V call is TRBV28, the J call TRBJ1-1, with a weak D call TRBD1 (6 bases). The CDR3 spans 14 residues. The germline V gene encodes CDR1 MDHEN and CDR2 SYDVKM. Trimming stripped 6 bases from V and 5 bases from J, with 16 bases between. CDR3 in amino acids: CASSPTGFETEAFF. The CDR3 DNA reads as TGTGCCAGCAGCCCGACAGGTTTCGAGACTGAAGCTTTCTTT.

CDR3 bases: TGTGCCAGCAGCCTGAGACTAGCGACCTACGAGCAGTACTTC. Protein sequence: CASSLRLATYEQYF. This chain uses TRBV5-6 with TRBJ2-7; TRBD2 matches at 8 bases. V was clipped by 4 bases and J by 2 bases; unmatched bases: 5. The CDR3 extends over 14 amino acids. Germline V gene lookup returns CDR1 SGHDT and CDR2 YYEEEE.

This chain joins TRBV6-1 and TRBJ2-7, with 9 positions matching TRBD2. Trimming took 11 bases from V and 6 from J; bases not matched to a gene: 11. The CDR3 sequence is 13 residues long. The germline gives CDR1 MNHNS, CDR2 SASEGT. As DNA, the CDR3 is TGTGCCTTGGAGTTAGCGGGAGCCCTCGAGCAGTACTTC. It translates to CALELAGALEQYF.

The V call is TRBV4-1, the J call TRBJ2-5; possibly TRBD1 for D (6 bases). The germline CDR1 and CDR2 sequences are MGHRA and YSYEKL. V dropped 3 bases and J dropped 2 bases, with 13 bases sitting between them. This CDR3 has 15 amino acids. The CDR3 is CASSQAGTLQETQYF. CDR3 nucleotide sequence: TGCGCCAGCAGCCAGGCCGGGACATTACAAGAGACCCAGTACTTC.

This sequence joins TRBV19 and TRBJ1-5, with unresolved D. Germline V CDR1 and CDR2: LNHDA, SQIVND (reference sequence). The CDR3 is 15 amino acids. The V end lost 7 bases, the J end lost 0 bases, and 13 bases lay between the germline ends. The CDR3 loop reads CASTPIADSNQPQHF. CDR3 bases: TGTGCCAGTACCCCCATAGCCGATAGCAATCAGCCCCAGCATTTT.

The gene calls are TRBV30 and TRBJ2-5; no clear D. V gave up 0 bases and J gave up 4 bases, with 15 bases separating them. The CDR3 sequence is 15 residues long. Germline CDR1 GTSNPN, CDR2 SVGIG (reference sequence). The CDR3 nucleotides are TGTGCCTGGAGTGTATTGGGTTCCGGTGGAGAGACCCAGTACTTC. It encodes CAWSVLGSGGETQYF.